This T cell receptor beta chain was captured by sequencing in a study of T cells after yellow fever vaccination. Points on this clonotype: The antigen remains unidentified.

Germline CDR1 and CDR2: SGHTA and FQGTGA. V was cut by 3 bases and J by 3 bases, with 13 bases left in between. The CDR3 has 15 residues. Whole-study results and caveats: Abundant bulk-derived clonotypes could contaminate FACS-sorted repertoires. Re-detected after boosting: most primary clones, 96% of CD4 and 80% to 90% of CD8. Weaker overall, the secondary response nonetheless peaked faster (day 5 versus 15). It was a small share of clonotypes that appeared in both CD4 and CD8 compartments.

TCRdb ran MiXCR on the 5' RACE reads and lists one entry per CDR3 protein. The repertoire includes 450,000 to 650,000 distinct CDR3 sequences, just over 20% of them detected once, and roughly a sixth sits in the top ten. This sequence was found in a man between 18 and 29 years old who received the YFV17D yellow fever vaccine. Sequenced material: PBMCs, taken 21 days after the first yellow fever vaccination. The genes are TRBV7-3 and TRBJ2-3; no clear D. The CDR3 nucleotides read TGTGCCAGCAGCTTTTGGCCGGAAAAGACAGATACGCAGTATTTT. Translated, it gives CASSFWPEKTDTQYF. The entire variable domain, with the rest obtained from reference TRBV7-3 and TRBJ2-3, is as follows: GAGVSQTPSNKVTEKGKYVELRCDPISGHTALYWYRQSLGQGPEFLIYFQGTGAADDSGLPNDRFFAVRPEGSVSTLKIQRTERGDSAVYLCASSFWPEKTDTQYFGPGTRLTVL.